This T cell receptor beta chain was recovered during a study of control samples from healthy donors and cancer patients (dated by TCRdb to 2020 to 2021). The method was the immunoSEQ multiplex PCR assay. Sourced from immuneACCESS, this table was stored by TCRdb with only in-frame sequences that have V and J called. A share of the clones is absent; for the studies checked, an unresolved V gene accounts for under half, and the remainder has no known explanation. The table for this sample lists around 180,000 clones; 88% of them were counted only once. The ten largest account for approximately 4.9% of the sample. A word on this clone: Its antigen target is currently unknown. Base quality data are lacking; no much larger clone is found one base away.

Here V drops 2 bases and J drops 10 bases, and the junction holds 20 bases not matched to any gene. The germline V gene encodes CDR1 SEHNR and CDR2 FQNEAQ (reference sequence). From the cysteine through the phenylalanine, the CDR3 covers 19 amino acids. Only CDR3 DNA is held: 57 bases, read in frame from base 1. This clonotype originated in a woman aged 25 to 39 in good health. The rearranged chain carries TRBV7-9 and TRBJ2-1; 10 junctional bases match TRBD2. Sequenced sample: blood. The CDR3 in this case is CASSLWALEISGRGGEQFF. The nucleotide sequence is given as TGTGCCAGCAGCTTATGGGCCCTGGAGATCAGCGGGAGGGGAGGCGAGCAGTTCTTC.